This T cell receptor (beta chain) was profiled in a study of control samples from healthy donors and cancer patients. In germline, CDR1 is LGHNA, CDR2 YSLEER. This CDR3 is 17 amino acids long. Trimming at V came to 0 bases and at J to 0 bases, leaving 4 bases not matched to a gene. TCRdb's table, derived via immunoSEQ multiplex PCR, lists solely in-frame clones and lacks some. The sample holds under 30,000 clones; 65% to 90% are singletons and the top ten take about 6.7%. The sequence came from a woman in her sixties or seventies with head and neck cancer. The chain employs TRBV4-3 and TRBJ1-4, with 7 bases that match TRBD1. The sequenced sample was PBMCs. CDR3 loop: CASSQDHQGATNEKLFF. CDR3 bases: TGCGCCAGCAGCCAAGATCATCAGGGGGCAACTAATGAAAAACTGTTTTTT.